This TCR beta chain was retrieved from a study of blood T cell repertoires in COVID-19. Overall study context: Sources were T cells, B-cell-depleted T cells, or PBMCs; the material itself was cDNA or gDNA.

Germline assignment: CDR1 LGHDT and CDR2 YNNKEL (reference sequence). V trimming: 5 bases; J trimming: 3 bases; junction bases outside the gene matches: 5. This CDR3 is built from 15 residues. Source study methods: Nucleated cell number was recorded as an estimate derived from reference gene primer amplification. Data came from immunoSEQ multiplex PCR; TCRdb stores just in-frame clones and leaves some out. Clonal size and the V and J genes are those of that table, whereas D and trimming came from the DNA. The sample contains about 59,000 clones, around 85% of which appear only once. The sequenced sample was peripheral blood. This rearrangement joins TRBV3-1 (or the pseudogene TRBV3-2) to TRBJ2-1; 9 bases match TRBD1. The TCR comes from a human donor in a cohort sampled during active COVID-19. CDR3 protein: CASSSTGGNYNEQFF. The CDR3 DNA follows: TGTGCCAGCAGCTCGACAGGGGGGAACTACAATGAGCAGTTCTTC.